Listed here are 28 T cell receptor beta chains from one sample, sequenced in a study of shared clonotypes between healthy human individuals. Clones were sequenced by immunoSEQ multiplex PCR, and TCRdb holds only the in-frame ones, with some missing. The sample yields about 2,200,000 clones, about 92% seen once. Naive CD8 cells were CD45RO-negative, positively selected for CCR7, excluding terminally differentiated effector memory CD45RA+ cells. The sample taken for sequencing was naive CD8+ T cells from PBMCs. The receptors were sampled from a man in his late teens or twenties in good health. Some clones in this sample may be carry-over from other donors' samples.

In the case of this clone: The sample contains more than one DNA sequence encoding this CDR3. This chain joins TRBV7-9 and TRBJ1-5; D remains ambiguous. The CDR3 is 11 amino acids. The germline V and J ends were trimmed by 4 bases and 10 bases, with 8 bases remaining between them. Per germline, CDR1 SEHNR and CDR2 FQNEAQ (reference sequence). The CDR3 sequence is CASSSLGPQHF. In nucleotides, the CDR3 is TGTGCCAGCAGCTCCCTTGGTCCCCAGCATTTT.

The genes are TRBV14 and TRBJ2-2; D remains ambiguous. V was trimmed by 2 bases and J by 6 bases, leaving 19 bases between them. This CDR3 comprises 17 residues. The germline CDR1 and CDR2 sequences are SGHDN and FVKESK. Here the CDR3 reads CASSQPVGPRRAGELFF. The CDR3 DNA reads TGTGCCAGCAGCCAACCAGTCGGGCCCCGCCGGGCCGGGGAGCTGTTTTTT. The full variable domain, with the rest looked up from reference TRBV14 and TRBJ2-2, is EAGVTQFPSHSVIEKGQTVTLRCDPISGHDNLYWYRRVMGKEIKFLLHFVKESKQDESGMPNNRFLAERTGGTYSTLKVQPAELEDSGVYFCASSQPVGPRRAGELFFGEGSRLTVL.

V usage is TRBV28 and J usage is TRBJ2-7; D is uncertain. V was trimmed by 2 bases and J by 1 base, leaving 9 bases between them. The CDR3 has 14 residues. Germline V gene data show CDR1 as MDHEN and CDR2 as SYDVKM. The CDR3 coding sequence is TGTGCCAGCAGTTTAGTCCTAGAGTCCTACGAGCAGTACTTC. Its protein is CASSLVLESYEQYF.

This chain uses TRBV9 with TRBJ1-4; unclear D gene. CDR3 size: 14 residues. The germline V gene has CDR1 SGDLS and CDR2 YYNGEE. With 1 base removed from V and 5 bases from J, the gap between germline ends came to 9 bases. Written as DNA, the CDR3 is TGTGCCAGCAGCGTATCGGGCCAGAATGAAAAACTGTTTTTT. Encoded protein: CASSVSGQNEKLFF. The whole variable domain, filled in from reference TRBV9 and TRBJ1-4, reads DSGVTQTPKHLITATGQRVTLRCSPRSGDLSVYWYQQSLDQGLQFLIQYYNGEERAKGNILERFSAQQFPDLHSELNLSSLELGDSALYFCASSVSGQNEKLFFGSGTQLSVL.

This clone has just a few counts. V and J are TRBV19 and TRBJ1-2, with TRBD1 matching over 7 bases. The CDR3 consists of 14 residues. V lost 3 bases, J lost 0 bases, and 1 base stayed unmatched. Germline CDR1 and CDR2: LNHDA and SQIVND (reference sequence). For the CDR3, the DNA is TGTGCCAGTAGTATGGGGACAGCTAACTATGGCTACACCTTC. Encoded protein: CASSMGTANYGYTF.

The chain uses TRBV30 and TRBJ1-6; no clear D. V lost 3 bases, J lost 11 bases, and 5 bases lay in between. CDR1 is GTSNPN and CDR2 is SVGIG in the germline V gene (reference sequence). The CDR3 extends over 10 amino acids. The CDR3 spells CAWRAPPLHF. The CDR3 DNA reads TGTGCCTGGAGGGCCCCACCCCTCCACTTT.

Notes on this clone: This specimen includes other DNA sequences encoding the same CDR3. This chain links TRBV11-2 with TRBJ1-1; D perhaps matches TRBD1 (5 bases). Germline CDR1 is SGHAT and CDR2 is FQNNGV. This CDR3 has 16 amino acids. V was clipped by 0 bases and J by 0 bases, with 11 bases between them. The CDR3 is CASSLDGPGLNTEAFF. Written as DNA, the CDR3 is TGTGCCAGCAGCTTAGATGGCCCGGGGCTGAACACTGAAGCTTTCTTT.

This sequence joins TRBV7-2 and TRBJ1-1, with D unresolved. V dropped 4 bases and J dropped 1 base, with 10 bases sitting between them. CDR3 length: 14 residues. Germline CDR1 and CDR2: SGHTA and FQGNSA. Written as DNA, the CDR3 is TGTGCCAGCAGCTCCTTGTCCAGGAACACTGAAGCTTTCTTT. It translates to CASSSLSRNTEAFF.

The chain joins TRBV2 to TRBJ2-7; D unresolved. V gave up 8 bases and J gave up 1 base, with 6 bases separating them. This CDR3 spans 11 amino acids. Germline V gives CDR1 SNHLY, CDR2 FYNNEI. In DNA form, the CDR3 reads TGTGCCAGCGGAGCATCCTACGAGCAGTACTTC. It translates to CASGASYEQYF.

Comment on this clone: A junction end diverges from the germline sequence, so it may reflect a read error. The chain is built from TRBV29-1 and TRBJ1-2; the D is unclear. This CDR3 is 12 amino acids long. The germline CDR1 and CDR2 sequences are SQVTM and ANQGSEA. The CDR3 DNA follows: TGCAGCGTTGTTGGAGGAAACTCTGGCTACACCTTC. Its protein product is CSVVGGNSGYTF.

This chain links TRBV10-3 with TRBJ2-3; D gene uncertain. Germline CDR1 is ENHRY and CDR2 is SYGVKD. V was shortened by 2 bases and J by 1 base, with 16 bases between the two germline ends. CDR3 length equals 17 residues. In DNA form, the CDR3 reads TGTGCCATCAGTGAGCGCACGAGATCTGGGGGCACAGATACGCAGTATTTT. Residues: CAISERTRSGGTDTQYF.

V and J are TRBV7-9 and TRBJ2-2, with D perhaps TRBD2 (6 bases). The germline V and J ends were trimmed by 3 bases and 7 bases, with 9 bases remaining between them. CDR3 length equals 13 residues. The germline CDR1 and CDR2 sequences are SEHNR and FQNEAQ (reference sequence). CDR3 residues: CASSFTSNGELFF. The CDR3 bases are TGTGCCAGCAGCTTTACTAGCAACGGGGAGCTGTTTTTT.

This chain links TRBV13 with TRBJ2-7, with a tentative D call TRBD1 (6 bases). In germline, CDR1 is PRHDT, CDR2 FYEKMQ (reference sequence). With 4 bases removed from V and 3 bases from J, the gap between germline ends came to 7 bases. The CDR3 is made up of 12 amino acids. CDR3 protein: CASSSTGYEQYF. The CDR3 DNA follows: TGTGCCAGCAGCTCGACAGGCTACGAGCAGTACTTC.

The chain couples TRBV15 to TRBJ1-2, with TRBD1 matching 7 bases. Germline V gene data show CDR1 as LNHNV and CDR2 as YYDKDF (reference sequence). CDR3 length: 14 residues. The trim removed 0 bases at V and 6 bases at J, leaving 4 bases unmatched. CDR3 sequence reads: CATSRDLRGNGYTF. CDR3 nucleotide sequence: TGTGCCACCAGCAGAGATCTCAGGGGGAATGGCTACACCTTC.

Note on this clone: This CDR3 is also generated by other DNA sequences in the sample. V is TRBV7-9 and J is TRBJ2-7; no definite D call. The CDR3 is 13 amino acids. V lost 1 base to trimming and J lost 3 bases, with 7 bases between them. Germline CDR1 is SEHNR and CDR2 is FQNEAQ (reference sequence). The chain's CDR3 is CASSLVLGYEQYF. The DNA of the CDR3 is TGTGCCAGCAGCTTAGTTCTTGGCTACGAGCAGTACTTC. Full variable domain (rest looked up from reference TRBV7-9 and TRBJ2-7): DTGVSQNPRHKITKRGQNVTFRCDPISEHNRLYWYRQTLGQGPEFLTYFQNEAQLEKSRLLSDRFSAERPKGSFSTLEIQRTEQGDSAMYLCASSLVLGYEQYFGPGTRLTVT.

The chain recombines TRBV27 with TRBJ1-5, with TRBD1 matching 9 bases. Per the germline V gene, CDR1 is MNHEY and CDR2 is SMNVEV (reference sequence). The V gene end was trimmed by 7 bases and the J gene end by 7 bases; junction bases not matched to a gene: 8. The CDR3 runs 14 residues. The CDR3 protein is CASTKTGGGQPQHF. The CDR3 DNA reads TGTGCCAGCACCAAGACAGGGGGAGGGCAGCCCCAGCATTTT.

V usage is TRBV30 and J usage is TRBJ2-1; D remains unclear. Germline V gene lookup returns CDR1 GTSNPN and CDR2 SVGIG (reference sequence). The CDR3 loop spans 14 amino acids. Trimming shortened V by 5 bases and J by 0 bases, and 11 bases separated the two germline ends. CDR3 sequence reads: CAWDRASSYNEQFF. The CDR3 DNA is TGTGCCTGGGACCGGGCGAGCTCCTACAATGAGCAGTTCTTC.

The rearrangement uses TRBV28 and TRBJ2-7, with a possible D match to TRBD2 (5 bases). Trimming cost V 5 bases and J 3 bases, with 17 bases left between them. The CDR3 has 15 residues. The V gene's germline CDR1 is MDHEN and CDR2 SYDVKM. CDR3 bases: TGTGCCAGCAGTCCCTCGGGGAGCTCAATCTACGAGCAGTACTTC. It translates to CASSPSGSSIYEQYF.

CDR3 sequence: CASSEYTPLAGEETQYF. The CDR3 DNA reads TGTGCCAGCAGTGAATATACCCCACTAGCGGGAGAAGAGACCCAGTACTTC. The chain combines TRBV25-1 with TRBJ2-5; the match to TRBD2 covers 11 bases. The V segment lost 0 bases and the J segment 3 bases; nucleotides outside the gene matches: 6. Per the germline V gene, CDR1 is MGHDK and CDR2 is SYGVNS. The CDR3 covers 17 residues.

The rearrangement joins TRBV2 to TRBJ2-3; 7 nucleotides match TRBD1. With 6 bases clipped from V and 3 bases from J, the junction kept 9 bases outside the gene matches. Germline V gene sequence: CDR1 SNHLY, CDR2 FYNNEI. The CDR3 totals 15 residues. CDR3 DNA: TGTGCCAGCAGGAGACAGGGAACGGGGACAGATACGCAGTATTTT. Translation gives CASRRQGTGTDTQYF.

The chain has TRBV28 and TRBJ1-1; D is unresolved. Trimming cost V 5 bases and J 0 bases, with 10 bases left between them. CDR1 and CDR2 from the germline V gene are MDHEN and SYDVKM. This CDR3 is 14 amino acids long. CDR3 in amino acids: CASSRLGVNTEAFF. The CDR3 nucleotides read TGTGCCAGCAGTCGGCTAGGAGTGAACACTGAAGCTTTCTTT. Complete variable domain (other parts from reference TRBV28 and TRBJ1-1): DVKVTQSSRYLVKRTGEKVFLECVQDMDHENMFWYRQDPGLGLRLIYFSYDVKMKEKGDIPEGYSVSREKKERFSLILESASTNQTSMYLCASSRLGVNTEAFFGQGTRLTVV.

CDR3 sequence: CASSVGIGAHEQFF. The CDR3 coding sequence is TGTGCCAGCAGCGTCGGGATAGGGGCCCATGAGCAGTTCTTC. The chain employs TRBV9 and TRBJ2-1; D tentatively fits TRBD1 or TRBD2 (5 bases each). Germline CDR1 reads SGDLS; CDR2 reads YYNGEE. The ends were cut back, 2 bases at V and 8 bases at J, with 14 bases in the middle. The CDR3 spans 14 residues.

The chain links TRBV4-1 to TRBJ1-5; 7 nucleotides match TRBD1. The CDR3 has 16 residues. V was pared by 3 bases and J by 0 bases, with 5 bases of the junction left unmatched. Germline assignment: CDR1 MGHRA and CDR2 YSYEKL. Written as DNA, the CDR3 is TGCGCCAGCAGCCAGGACAGGAGATATAGCAATCAGCCCCAGCATTTT. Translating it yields CASSQDRRYSNQPQHF.

The CDR3 DNA reads TGTGCCAGCACCAGGGTCGGGGCCAACGTCCTGACTTTC. Amino acid sequence: CASTRVGANVLTF. The chain has TRBV2 and TRBJ2-6, with D possibly matching TRBD1 (5 bases). The V gene's germline CDR1 is SNHLY and CDR2 FYNNEI. This CDR3 is built from 13 residues. Trimming left V 7 bases short and J 4 bases short, with 8 bases between.

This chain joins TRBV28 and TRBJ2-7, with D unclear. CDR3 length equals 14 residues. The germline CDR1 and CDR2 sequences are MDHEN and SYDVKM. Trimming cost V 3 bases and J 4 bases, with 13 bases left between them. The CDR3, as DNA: TGTGCCAGCAGTTTGTTAAGAGGTGCTTACGAGCAGTACTTC. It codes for CASSLLRGAYEQYF.

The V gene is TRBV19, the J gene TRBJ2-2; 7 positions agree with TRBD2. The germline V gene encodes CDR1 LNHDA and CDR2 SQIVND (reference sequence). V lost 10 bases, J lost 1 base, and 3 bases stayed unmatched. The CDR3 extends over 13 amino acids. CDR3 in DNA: TGTGCCATGGCGGGGGAGAACACCGGGGAGCTGTTTTTT. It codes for CAMAGENTGELFF.

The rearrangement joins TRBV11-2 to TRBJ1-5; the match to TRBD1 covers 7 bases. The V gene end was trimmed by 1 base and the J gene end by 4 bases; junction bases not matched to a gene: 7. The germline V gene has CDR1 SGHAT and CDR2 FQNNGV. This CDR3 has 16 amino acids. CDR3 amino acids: CASSLGVDRVNQPQHF. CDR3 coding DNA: TGTGCCAGCAGCTTAGGGGTCGACAGGGTGAATCAGCCCCAGCATTTT.

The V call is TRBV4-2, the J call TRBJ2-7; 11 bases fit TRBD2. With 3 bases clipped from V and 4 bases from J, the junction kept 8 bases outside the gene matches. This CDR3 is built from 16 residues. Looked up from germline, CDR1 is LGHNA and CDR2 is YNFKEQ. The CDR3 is CASSHGTSGGGYEQYF. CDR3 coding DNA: TGTGCCAGCAGCCACGGGACTAGCGGAGGAGGTTACGAGCAGTACTTC.